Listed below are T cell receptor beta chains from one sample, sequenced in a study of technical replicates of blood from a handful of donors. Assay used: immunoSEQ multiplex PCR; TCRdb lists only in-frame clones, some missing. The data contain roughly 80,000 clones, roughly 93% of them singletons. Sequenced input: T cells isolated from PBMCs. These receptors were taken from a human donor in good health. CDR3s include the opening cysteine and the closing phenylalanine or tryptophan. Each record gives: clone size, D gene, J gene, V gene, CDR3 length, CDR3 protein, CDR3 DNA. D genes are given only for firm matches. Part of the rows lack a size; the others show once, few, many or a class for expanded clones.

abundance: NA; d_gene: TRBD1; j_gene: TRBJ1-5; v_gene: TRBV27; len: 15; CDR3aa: CASSLGGQFNQPQHF; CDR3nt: TGTGCCAGCAGTTTAGGGGGACAGTTCAATCAGCCCCAGCATTTT
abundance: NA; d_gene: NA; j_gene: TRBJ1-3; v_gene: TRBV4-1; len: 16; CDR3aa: CASSQAGTHSGNTIYF; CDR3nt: TGCGCCAGCAGCCAAGCCGGGACACACTCTGGAAACACCATATATTTT
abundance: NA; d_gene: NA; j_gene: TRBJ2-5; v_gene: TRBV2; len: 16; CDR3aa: CASSEAFRRVQETQYF; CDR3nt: TGTGCCAGCAGTGAAGCTTTCAGGCGCGTACAAGAGACCCAGTACTTC
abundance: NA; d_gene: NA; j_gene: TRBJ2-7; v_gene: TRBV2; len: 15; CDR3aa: CASSEEPVVFGEQYF; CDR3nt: TGTGCCAGCAGTGAGGAGCCGGTCGTATTCGGCGAGCAGTACTTC
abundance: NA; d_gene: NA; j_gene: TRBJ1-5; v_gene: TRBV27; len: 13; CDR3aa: CASSPRDGQPQHF; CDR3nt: TGTGCCAGCAGTCCAAGAGATGGTCAGCCCCAGCATTTT
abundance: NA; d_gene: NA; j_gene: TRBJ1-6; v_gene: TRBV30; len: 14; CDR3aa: CAWKRSSYNSPLHF; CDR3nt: TGTGCCTGGAAAAGGAGCTCCTATAATTCACCCCTCCACTTT
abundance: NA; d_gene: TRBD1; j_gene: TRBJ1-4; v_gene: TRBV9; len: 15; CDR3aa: CASSPRTGAIEKLFF; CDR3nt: TGTGCCAGCAGCCCCAGGACAGGGGCTATAGAAAAACTGTTTTTT
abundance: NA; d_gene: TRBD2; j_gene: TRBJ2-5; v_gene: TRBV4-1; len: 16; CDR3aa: CASSPSPGGAGETQYF; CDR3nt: TGCGCCAGCAGCCCCTCCCCCGGGGGGGCGGGTGAGACCCAGTACTTC
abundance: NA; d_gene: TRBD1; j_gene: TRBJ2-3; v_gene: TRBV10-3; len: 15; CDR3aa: CAISQGDRGTDTQYF; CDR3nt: TGTGCCATCAGCCAAGGGGACAGGGGCACAGATACGCAGTATTTT
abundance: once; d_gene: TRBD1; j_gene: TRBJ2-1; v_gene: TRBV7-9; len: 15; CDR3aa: CASSPRDSSYNEQFF; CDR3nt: TGTGCCAGCAGCCCCCGGGACAGCTCCTACAATGAGCAGTTCTTC
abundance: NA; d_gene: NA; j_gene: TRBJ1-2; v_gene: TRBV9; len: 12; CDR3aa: CASSVYRWGYTF; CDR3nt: TGTGCCAGCAGCGTATACAGGTGGGGCTACACCTTC
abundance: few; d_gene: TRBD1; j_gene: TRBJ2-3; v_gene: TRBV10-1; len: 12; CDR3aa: CASSGQGLSQYF; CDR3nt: TGCGCCAGCAGTGGACAGGGGCTATCGCAGTATTTT
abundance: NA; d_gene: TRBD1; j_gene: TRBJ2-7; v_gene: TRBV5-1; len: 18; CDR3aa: CASSLASARQGPLYEQYF; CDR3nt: TGCGCCAGCAGCTTGGCCTCGGCAAGACAGGGGCCCCTCTACGAGCAGTACTTC
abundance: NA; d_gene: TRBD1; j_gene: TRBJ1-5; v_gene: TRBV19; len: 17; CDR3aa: CASSIPGDRGPNQPQHF; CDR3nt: TGTGCCAGTAGTATACCCGGGGACAGGGGGCCCAATCAGCCCCAGCATTTT
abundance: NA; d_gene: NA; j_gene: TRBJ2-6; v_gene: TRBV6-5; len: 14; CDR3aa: CASSLYFGANVLTF; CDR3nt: TGTGCCAGCAGTCTATATTTCGGGGCCAACGTCCTGACTTTC
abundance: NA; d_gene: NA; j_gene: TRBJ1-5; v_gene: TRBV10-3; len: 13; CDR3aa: CASTGSSNQPQHF; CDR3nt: TGTGCCTCTACAGGGAGTAGCAATCAGCCCCAGCATTTT
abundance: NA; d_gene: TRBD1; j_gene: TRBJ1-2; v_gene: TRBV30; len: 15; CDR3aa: CAWSPGTAISYGYTF; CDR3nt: TGTGCCTGGAGTCCCGGGACAGCTATTTCCTATGGCTACACCTTC
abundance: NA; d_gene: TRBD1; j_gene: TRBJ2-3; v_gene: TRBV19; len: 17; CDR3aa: CASSMLGQGALTDTQYF; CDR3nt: TGTGCCAGTAGTATGCTCGGGCAGGGGGCCCTCACAGATACGCAGTATTTT
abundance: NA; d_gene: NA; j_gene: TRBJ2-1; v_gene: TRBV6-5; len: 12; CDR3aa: CASRPTSAEQFF; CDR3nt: TGTGCCAGCAGACCCACATCCGCTGAGCAGTTCTTC
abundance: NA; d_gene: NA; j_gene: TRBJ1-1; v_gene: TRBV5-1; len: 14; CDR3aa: CASSLTDLNTEAFF; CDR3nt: TGCGCCAGCAGCTTGACAGATTTGAACACTGAAGCTTTCTTT
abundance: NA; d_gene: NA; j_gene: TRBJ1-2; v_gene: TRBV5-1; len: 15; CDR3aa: CASSLETGTNYGYTF; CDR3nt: TGCGCCAGCAGCTTGGAAACAGGGACTAACTATGGCTACACCTTC
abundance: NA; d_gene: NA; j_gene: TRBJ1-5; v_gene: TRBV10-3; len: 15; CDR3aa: CAISESMGGSQPQHF; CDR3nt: TGTGCCATCAGTGAGTCGATGGGAGGCTCTCAGCCCCAGCATTTT
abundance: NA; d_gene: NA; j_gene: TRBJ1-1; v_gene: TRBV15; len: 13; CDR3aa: CATSRDLYTEAFF; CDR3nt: TGTGCCACCAGCAGAGATCTCTACACTGAAGCTTTCTTT
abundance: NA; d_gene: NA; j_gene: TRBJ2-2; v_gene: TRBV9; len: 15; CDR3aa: CASSPLQGGTGELFF; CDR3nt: TGTGCCAGCAGCCCTCTCCAAGGGGGCACCGGGGAGCTGTTTTTT
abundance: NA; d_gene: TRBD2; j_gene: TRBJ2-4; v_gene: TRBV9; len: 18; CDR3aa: CASSVGLGLAGAGDIQYF; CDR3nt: TGTGCCAGCAGCGTAGGACTGGGACTAGCGGGAGCGGGAGACATTCAGTACTTC
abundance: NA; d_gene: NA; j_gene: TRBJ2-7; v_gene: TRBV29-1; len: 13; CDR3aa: CSASVGGPYEQYF; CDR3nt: TGCAGCGCATCTGTGGGGGGTCCCTACGAGCAGTACTTC
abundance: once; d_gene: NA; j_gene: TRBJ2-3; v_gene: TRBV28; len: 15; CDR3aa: CASGLAWEATDTQYF; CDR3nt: TGTGCCAGCGGATTAGCGTGGGAGGCAACTGATACGCAGTATTTT
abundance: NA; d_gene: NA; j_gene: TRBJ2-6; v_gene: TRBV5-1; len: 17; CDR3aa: CASSLGTPYSGANVLTF; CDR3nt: TGCGCCAGCAGCTTAGGGACACCCTACTCTGGGGCCAACGTCCTGACTTTC
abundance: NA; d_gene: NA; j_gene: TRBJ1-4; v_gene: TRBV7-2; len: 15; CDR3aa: CASSPPGATNEKLFF; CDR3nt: TGTGCCAGCAGCCCCCCGGGGGCAACTAATGAAAAACTGTTTTTT
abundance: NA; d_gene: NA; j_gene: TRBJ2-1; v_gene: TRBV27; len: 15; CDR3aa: CASSTSLSSYNEQFF; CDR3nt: TGTGCCAGCAGTACCTCGCTAAGCTCCTACAATGAGCAGTTCTTC
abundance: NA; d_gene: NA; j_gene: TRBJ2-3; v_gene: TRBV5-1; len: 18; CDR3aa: CASSLGAKTGREIDTQYF; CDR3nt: TGCGCCAGCAGCTTGGGAGCGAAAACGGGAAGGGAAATAGATACGCAGTATTTT
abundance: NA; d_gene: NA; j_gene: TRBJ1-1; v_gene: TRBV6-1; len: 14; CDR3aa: CASSEGQLGTEAFF; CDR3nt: TGTGCCAGCAGTGAGGGGCAGCTCGGCACTGAAGCTTTCTTT
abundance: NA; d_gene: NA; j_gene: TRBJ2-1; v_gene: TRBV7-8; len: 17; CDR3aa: CASSLQRIQGTTNEQFF; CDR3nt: TGTGCCAGCAGCTTACAACGCATACAGGGAACTACAAATGAGCAGTTCTTC
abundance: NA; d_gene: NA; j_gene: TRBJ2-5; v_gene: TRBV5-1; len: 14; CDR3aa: CASSRVASQETQYF; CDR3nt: TGCGCCAGCTCTCGTGTGGCCTCCCAAGAGACCCAGTACTTC
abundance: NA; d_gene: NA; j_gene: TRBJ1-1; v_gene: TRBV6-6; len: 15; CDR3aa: CASSLIPGGDTEAFF; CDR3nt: TGTGCCAGCAGTCTAATCCCGGGAGGGGACACTGAAGCTTTCTTT
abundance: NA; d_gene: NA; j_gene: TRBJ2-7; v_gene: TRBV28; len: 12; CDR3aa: CASSSGTYEQYF; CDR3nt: TGTGCCAGCAGTTCGGGGACCTACGAGCAGTACTTC
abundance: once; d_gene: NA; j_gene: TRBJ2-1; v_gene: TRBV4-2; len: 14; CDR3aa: CASSQGRSVDEQFF; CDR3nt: TGTGCCAGCAGCCAAGGACGGAGTGTCGATGAGCAGTTCTTC
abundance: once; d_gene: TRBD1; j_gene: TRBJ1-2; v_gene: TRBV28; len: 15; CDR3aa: CASSLARQGYYGYTF; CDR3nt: TGTGCCAGCAGTTTGGCCCGACAGGGGTACTATGGCTACACCTTC
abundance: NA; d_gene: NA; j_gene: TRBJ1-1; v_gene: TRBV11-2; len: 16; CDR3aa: CASSFQAGIQGSEAFF; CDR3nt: TGTGCCAGCAGCTTTCAGGCGGGTATACAGGGCTCTGAAGCTTTCTTT
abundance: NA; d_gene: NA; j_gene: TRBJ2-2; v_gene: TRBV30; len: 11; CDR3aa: CAWTGTGELFF; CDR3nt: TGTGCCTGGACGGGCACCGGGGAGCTGTTTTTT
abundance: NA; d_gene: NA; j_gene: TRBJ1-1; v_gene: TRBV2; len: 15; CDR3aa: CASSVRGFDGPEAFF; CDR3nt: TGTGCCAGCAGTGTCAGAGGGTTCGATGGCCCCGAAGCTTTCTTT
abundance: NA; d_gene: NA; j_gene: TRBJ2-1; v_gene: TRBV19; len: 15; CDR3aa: CASHRNREFSNEQFF; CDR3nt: TGTGCCAGCCATCGGAACAGGGAATTTAGCAATGAGCAGTTCTTC
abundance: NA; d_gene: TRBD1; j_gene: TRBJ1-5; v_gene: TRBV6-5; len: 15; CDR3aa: CASRTGTAENQPQHF; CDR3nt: TGTGCCAGCAGGACCGGGACAGCGGAAAATCAGCCCCAGCATTTT
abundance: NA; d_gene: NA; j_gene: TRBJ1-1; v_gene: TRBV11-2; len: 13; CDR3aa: CASSPRRATEAFF; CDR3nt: TGTGCCAGCAGCCCCCGCAGGGCCACTGAAGCTTTCTTT
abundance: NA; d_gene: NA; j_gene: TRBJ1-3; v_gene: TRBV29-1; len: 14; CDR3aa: CSVLQDHSGNTIYF; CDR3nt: TGCAGCGTTCTACAGGACCACTCTGGAAACACCATATATTTT
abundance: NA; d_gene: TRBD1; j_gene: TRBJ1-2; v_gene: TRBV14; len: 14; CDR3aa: CASSPPGTGYGYTF; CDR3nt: TGTGCCAGCAGCCCACCCGGGACAGGATATGGCTACACCTTC
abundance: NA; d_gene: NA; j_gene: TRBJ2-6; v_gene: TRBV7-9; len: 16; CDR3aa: CASSLDTGTGANVLTF; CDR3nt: TGTGCCAGCAGCTTAGATACAGGGACCGGGGCCAACGTCCTGACTTTC
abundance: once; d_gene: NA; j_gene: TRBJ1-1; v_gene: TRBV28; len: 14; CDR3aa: CASSLRTPLVEAFF; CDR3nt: TGTGCCAGCAGTTTACGGACTCCCTTAGTAGAAGCTTTCTTT
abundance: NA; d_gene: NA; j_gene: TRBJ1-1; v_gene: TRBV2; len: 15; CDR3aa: CASPGVGGGPPEAFF; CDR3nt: TGTGCCAGCCCTGGGGTAGGGGGTGGCCCTCCTGAAGCTTTCTTT
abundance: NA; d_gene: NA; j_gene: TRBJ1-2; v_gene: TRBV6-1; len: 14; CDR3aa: CASSGGAGAGGYTF; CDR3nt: TGTGCCAGCAGTGGGGGAGCGGGGGCAGGAGGCTACACCTTC
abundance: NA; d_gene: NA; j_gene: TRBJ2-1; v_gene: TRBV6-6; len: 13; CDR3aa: CASSYSSPNEQFF; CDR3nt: TGTGCCAGCAGTTACTCGAGTCCTAATGAGCAGTTCTTC
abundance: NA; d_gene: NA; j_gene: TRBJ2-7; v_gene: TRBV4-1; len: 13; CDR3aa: CASSQAIAYEQYF; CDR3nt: TGCGCCAGCAGCCAAGCCATTGCCTACGAGCAGTACTTC
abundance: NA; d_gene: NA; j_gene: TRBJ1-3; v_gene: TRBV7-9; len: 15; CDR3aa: CASSLAGAPGNTIYF; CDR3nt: TGTGCCAGCAGCTTAGCAGGGGCTCCTGGAAACACCATATATTTT
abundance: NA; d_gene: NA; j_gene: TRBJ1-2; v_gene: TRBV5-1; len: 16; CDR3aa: CASSQIMGGPNYGYTF; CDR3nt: TGCGCCAGCAGCCAAATCATGGGGGGGCCTAACTATGGCTACACCTTC
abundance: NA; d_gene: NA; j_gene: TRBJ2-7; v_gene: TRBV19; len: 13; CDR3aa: CASKDQDSYEQYF; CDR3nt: TGTGCCAGTAAAGACCAGGATTCCTACGAGCAGTACTTC